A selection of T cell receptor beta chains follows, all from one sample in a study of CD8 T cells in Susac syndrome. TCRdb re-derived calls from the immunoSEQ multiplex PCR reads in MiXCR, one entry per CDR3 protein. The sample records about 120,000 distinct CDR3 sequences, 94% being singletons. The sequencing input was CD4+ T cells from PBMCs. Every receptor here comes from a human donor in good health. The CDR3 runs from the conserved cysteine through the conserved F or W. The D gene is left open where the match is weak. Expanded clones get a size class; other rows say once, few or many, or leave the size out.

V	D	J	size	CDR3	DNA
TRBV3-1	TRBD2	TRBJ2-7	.	CASSQGSGGRAWEQYF	TGTGCCAGCAGCCAAGGCTCCGGCGGGAGGGCTTGGGAGCAGTACTTC
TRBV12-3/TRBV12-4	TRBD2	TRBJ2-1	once	CASSPWLAGGDEQFF	TGTGCCAGCAGTCCCTGGTTAGCGGGAGGGGATGAGCAGTTCTTC
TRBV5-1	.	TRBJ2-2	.	CASSLDQGNTGELFF	TGCGCCAGCAGCCTCGATCAGGGTAACACCGGGGAGCTGTTTTTT
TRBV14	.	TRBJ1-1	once	CASSLGAQAFF	TGTGCCAGCAGCCTCGGGGCCCAAGCTTTCTTT
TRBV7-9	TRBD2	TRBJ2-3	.	CASSAHYGLAGFTDTQYF	TGTGCCAGCAGCGCGCACTACGGACTAGCGGGGTTCACAGATACGCAGTATTTT
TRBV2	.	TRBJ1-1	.	CASRQGNTEAFF	TGTGCCAGCAGACAGGGGAACACTGAAGCTTTCTTT
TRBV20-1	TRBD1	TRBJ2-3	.	CSATGTGNTDTQYF	TGCAGTGCTACGGGGACAGGGAACACAGATACGCAGTATTTT
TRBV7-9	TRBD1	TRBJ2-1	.	CASSLPRTGAAEQFF	TGTGCCAGCAGCTTGCCGAGGACAGGGGCCGCTGAGCAGTTCTTC
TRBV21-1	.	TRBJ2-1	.	CASSKASSEDNEQFF	TGTGCCAGCAGCAAAGCTTCGTCAGAGGACAATGAGCAGTTCTTC
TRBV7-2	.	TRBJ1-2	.	CASSPNSGGQGLGGYTF	TGTGCCAGCAGCCCAAATTCCGGGGGACAAGGGTTGGGAGGCTACACCTTC
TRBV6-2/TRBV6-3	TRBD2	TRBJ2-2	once	CASSETSATGELFF	TGTGCCAGCAGCGAGACTAGCGCCACCGGGGAGCTGTTTTTT
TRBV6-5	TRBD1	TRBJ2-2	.	CASNRGQEVTGELFF	TGTGCCAGCAACCGAGGACAGGAGGTTACCGGGGAGCTGTTTTTT
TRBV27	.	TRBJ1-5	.	CASSLGERQPQHF	TGTGCCAGCAGTTTAGGGGAGCGTCAGCCCCAGCATTTT
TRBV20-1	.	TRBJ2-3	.	CSARALRGTDTQYF	TGCAGTGCTAGGGCCCTACGTGGCACAGATACGCAGTATTTT
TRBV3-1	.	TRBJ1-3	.	CASSQDGPNSGNTIYF	TGTGCCAGCAGCCAAGATGGCCCGAACTCTGGAAACACCATATATTTT
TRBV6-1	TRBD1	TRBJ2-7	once	CASRSGQGAYEQYF	TGTGCCAGCCGTTCGGGACAGGGGGCCTACGAGCAGTACTTC
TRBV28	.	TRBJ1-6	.	CASTVSGISPLHF	TGTGCCAGCACCGTCTCGGGGATTTCACCCCTCCACTTT
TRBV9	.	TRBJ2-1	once	CASSVDGSFDEQFF	TGTGCCAGCAGCGTAGATGGTAGCTTCGATGAGCAGTTCTTC
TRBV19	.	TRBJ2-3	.	CASQPGDYLGASTDTQYF	TGTGCCAGTCAACCAGGGGATTATCTGGGGGCTAGCACAGATACGCAGTATTTT
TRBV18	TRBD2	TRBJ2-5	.	CASSASGRAGETQYF	TGTGCCAGCTCAGCTAGCGGGAGGGCCGGAGAGACCCAGTACTTC
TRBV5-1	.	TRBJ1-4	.	CASSFGGRANEKLFF	TGCGCCAGCAGCTTTGGCGGACGGGCGAATGAAAAACTGTTTTTT
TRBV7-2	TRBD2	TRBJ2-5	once	CASSWTSGTEETQYF	TGTGCCAGCAGCTGGACTAGCGGGACAGAAGAGACCCAGTACTTC
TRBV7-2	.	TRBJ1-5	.	CASSLGGGRDFGQPQHF	TGTGCCAGCAGCTTAGGAGGCGGCAGGGATTTTGGTCAGCCCCAGCATTTT
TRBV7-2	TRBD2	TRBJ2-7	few	CASSPAGVQLSYEQYF	TGTGCCAGCAGCCCGGCGGGGGTGCAACTCTCCTACGAGCAGTACTTC
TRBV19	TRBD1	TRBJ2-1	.	CASSPTGASYNEQFF	TGTGCCAGTAGCCCTACAGGGGCTTCATACAATGAGCAGTTCTTC
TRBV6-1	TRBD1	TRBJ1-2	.	CASSARAGQDYGYTF	TGTGCCAGCAGCGCCCGAGCGGGACAGGACTATGGCTACACCTTC
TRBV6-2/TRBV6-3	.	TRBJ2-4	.	CASREEGAGSKNIQYF	TGTGCCAGCAGAGAGGAGGGAGCCGGTTCCAAAAACATTCAGTACTTC
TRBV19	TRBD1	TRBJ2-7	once	CATTDRQEQYF	TGTGCCACCACGGACAGGCAAGAGCAGTACTTC
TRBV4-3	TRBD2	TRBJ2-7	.	CASSQDSIAGLAGEYEQYF	TGCGCCAGCAGCCAAGATTCAATTGCGGGACTAGCGGGAGAATACGAGCAGTACTTC
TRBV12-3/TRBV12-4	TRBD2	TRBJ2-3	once	CASMTSTDTQYF	TGTGCCAGCATGACTAGCACGGATACGCAGTATTTT
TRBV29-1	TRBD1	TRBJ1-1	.	CSGLDRANTEAFF	TGCAGCGGTCTCGACAGGGCGAACACTGAAGCTTTCTTT
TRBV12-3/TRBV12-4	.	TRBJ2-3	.	CASSLLGGGTDTQYF	TGTGCCAGCAGTTTGTTAGGAGGGGGCACAGATACGCAGTATTTT
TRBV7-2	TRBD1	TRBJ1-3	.	CASSKDRGSSGNTIYF	TGTGCCAGCAGCAAAGACAGGGGAAGCTCTGGAAACACCATATATTTT
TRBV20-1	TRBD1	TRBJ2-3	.	CSARTGQGATDTQYF	TGCAGTGCTAGGACGGGACAGGGGGCCACAGATACGCAGTATTTT
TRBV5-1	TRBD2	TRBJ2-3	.	CASSLLAGTDTQYF	TGCGCCAGCAGCTTACTAGCGGGCACAGATACGCAGTATTTT
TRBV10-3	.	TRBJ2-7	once	CAISESGGTLSYEQYF	TGTGCCATCAGTGAGTCCGGGGGCACCCTCTCCTACGAGCAGTACTTC
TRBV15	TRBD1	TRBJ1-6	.	CATSREGQGESPLHF	TGTGCCACCAGCAGAGAGGGACAGGGAGAGTCACCCCTCCACTTT
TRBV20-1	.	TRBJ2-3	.	CSATKRDSFTDTQYF	TGCAGTGCTACCAAGAGGGATAGCTTCACAGATACGCAGTATTTT
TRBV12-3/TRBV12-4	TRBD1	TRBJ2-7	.	CASSLGQSSYEQYF	TGTGCCAGCAGTTTGGGACAGAGCTCCTACGAGCAGTACTTC
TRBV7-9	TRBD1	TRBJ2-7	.	CASSSGQVSEQYF	TGTGCCAGCAGCTCGGGACAGGTCTCCGAGCAGTACTTC
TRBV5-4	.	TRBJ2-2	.	CASSSSSHTGELFF	TGTGCCAGCAGTTCATCTAGTCACACCGGGGAGCTGTTTTTT
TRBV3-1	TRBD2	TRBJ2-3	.	CASSSIGLAGFTDTQYF	TGTGCCAGCAGCTCAATTGGACTAGCGGGTTTCACAGATACGCAGTATTTT